This T cell receptor (beta chain) was captured by sequencing in a study of blood T cell repertoires in COVID-19. Authors' data handling: Nucleated cell number was recorded as an estimate derived from reference gene primer amplification. Some clones are missing from TCRdb's copy, which holds only in-frame ones; the method was immunoSEQ multiplex PCR. That table supplies the V and J calls and clone size; D and trimming were determined from the DNA. Of 60,000 to 80,000 clones listed, over 75% are singletons. The TCR originated in a human donor in a cohort sampled during active COVID-19. The sequencing input was peripheral blood.

The DNA for the CDR3 is TGTGCCAGCACCGAGGGCGCGGCGGGAAAACACGAGCAGTACTTC. It specifies CASTEGAAGKHEQYF. V usage is TRBV5-6 and J usage is TRBJ2-7, with D possibly matching TRBD2 (6 bases). V gave up 6 bases and J gave up 5 bases, with 21 bases separating them. Germline CDR1 is SGHDT and CDR2 is YYEEEE. This CDR3 is 15 amino acids long.